A selection of T cell receptor beta chains follows, all from one sample in a study of identical twins. TCRdb re-analysed the 5' RACE reads in MiXCR, keeping a single row per CDR3 protein. Here the sample spans 600,000 to 850,000 distinct CDR3 sequences, 18% being singletons. These data were likewise used in another study, on T cells expressing NK-cell markers.

What was sequenced was PBMCs. The receptors were sampled from a woman aged 18-35 years in good health. Both conserved end residues are part of each CDR3. Fields, in order: D gene, V gene, J gene, clone size, CDR3 protein, CDR3 DNA. D genes are given only for firm matches. Size values are once, few and many counts, or a class for expanded clones, and some rows have none.

D gene: .
V gene: TRBV12-3/TRBV12-4
J gene: TRBJ1-2
clone size: .
CDR3 protein: CASSLFGGYTF
CDR3 DNA: TGTGCCAGCTCCCTCTTTGGCGGCTACACCTTC

D gene: .
V gene: TRBV9
J gene: TRBJ1-2
clone size: .
CDR3 protein: CASSVGGRTGDYGYTF
CDR3 DNA: TGTGCCAGCAGCGTAGGGGGGCGTACGGGTGACTATGGCTACACCTTC

D gene: TRBD2
V gene: TRBV4-1
J gene: TRBJ2-3
clone size: few
CDR3 protein: CASSRTGTSGGDTQYF
CDR3 DNA: TGCGCCAGCAGCCGCACCGGGACTAGCGGGGGAGATACGCAGTATTTT

D gene: TRBD2
V gene: TRBV7-9
J gene: TRBJ2-1
clone size: few
CDR3 protein: CASSRGGTRVNEQFF
CDR3 DNA: TGTGCCAGCAGCAGAGGGGGGACTAGAGTAAATGAGCAGTTCTTC

D gene: .
V gene: TRBV2
J gene: TRBJ2-7
clone size: .
CDR3 protein: CASGQQLSYEQYF
CDR3 DNA: TGTGCCAGCGGACAGCAACTCTCCTACGAGCAGTACTTC

D gene: TRBD1
V gene: TRBV7-9
J gene: TRBJ1-2
clone size: .
CDR3 protein: CASSRDRVDYGYTF
CDR3 DNA: TGTGCCAGCAGCCGGGACAGGGTGGACTATGGCTACACCTTC

D gene: TRBD2
V gene: TRBV6-5
J gene: TRBJ2-7
clone size: .
CDR3 protein: CASSYSKAGGNKQYF
CDR3 DNA: TGTGCCAGCAGTTACTCGAAAGCGGGGGGCAACAAGCAGTACTTC

D gene: .
V gene: TRBV7-2
J gene: TRBJ1-3
clone size: few
CDR3 protein: CASSLAVGFEHTIYF
CDR3 DNA: TGTGCCAGCAGCTTAGCTGTCGGGTTCGAACACACCATATATTTT

D gene: TRBD2
V gene: TRBV12-3/TRBV12-4
J gene: TRBJ2-7
clone size: .
CDR3 protein: CASSPGGAGGYEQYF
CDR3 DNA: TGTGCCAGCAGTCCCGGGGGGGCGGGAGGTTACGAGCAGTACTTC

D gene: TRBD2
V gene: TRBV27
J gene: TRBJ2-1
clone size: few
CDR3 protein: CASSPLAGGRSYNEQFF
CDR3 DNA: TGTGCCAGCAGTCCATTAGCGGGGGGTCGCTCCTACAATGAGCAGTTCTTC

D gene: TRBD1
V gene: TRBV7-6
J gene: TRBJ2-5
clone size: .
CDR3 protein: CASTMTGTETQYF
CDR3 DNA: TGTGCCAGCACCATGACAGGGACCGAGACCCAGTACTTC

D gene: .
V gene: TRBV6-1
J gene: TRBJ1-1
clone size: few
CDR3 protein: CASTVGRRPRGNTEAFF
CDR3 DNA: TGTGCCAGCACCGTCGGGAGGAGGCCGCGGGGTAACACTGAAGCTTTCTTT

D gene: .
V gene: TRBV5-1
J gene: TRBJ2-2
clone size: .
CDR3 protein: CASSLKESGELFF
CDR3 DNA: TGCGCCAGCAGCTTGAAGGAGTCCGGGGAGCTGTTTTTT

D gene: .
V gene: TRBV9
J gene: TRBJ2-1
clone size: .
CDR3 protein: CASSVRQNEQFF
CDR3 DNA: TGTGCCAGCAGCGTTAGACAGAATGAGCAGTTCTTC

D gene: .
V gene: TRBV6-1
J gene: TRBJ1-2
clone size: .
CDR3 protein: CATQLSSGPSLYGYTF
CDR3 DNA: TGTGCCACCCAACTCTCTTCCGGACCTAGCCTATATGGCTACACCTTC

D gene: .
V gene: TRBV29-1
J gene: TRBJ2-1
clone size: .
CDR3 protein: CSVVVPEVNNEQFF
CDR3 DNA: TGCAGCGTTGTAGTTCCGGAGGTTAACAATGAGCAGTTCTTC

D gene: TRBD2
V gene: TRBV3-1
J gene: TRBJ2-5
clone size: .
CDR3 protein: CASSQETGTSGGVYGTQYF
CDR3 DNA: TGTGCCAGCAGCCAAGAGACGGGGACTAGCGGGGGGGTTTATGGGACCCAGTACTTC

D gene: .
V gene: TRBV10-2
J gene: TRBJ1-2
clone size: few
CDR3 protein: CASSEAGLSYGYTF
CDR3 DNA: TGCGCCAGCAGTGAGGCGGGGTTATCTTATGGCTACACCTTC

D gene: .
V gene: TRBV5-1
J gene: TRBJ2-3
clone size: few
CDR3 protein: CASSLEEGGVTDTQYF
CDR3 DNA: TGCGCCAGCAGCTTGGAAGAGGGTGGGGTCACAGATACGCAGTATTTT

D gene: TRBD1
V gene: TRBV6-5
J gene: TRBJ2-1
clone size: few
CDR3 protein: CASSFPGGREQFF
CDR3 DNA: TGTGCCAGCAGTTTTCCAGGGGGCCGTGAGCAGTTCTTC

D gene: TRBD2
V gene: TRBV10-3
J gene: TRBJ2-7
clone size: .
CDR3 protein: CAISERGGDEQYF
CDR3 DNA: TGTGCCATCAGTGAGCGGGGGGGAGACGAGCAGTACTTC

D gene: .
V gene: TRBV2
J gene: TRBJ1-1
clone size: .
CDR3 protein: CASRSPGYTEAFF
CDR3 DNA: TGTGCCAGCAGGAGCCCCGGGTACACTGAAGCTTTCTTT

D gene: TRBD1
V gene: TRBV3-1
J gene: TRBJ1-1
clone size: few
CDR3 protein: CASSHSQRGQGGTEAFF
CDR3 DNA: TGTGCCAGCAGCCATTCCCAAAGAGGACAGGGGGGCACTGAAGCTTTCTTT

D gene: .
V gene: TRBV7-9
J gene: TRBJ2-1
clone size: many
CDR3 protein: CASVGQTVYNEQFF
CDR3 DNA: TGTGCCAGCGTAGGACAAACTGTTTACAATGAGCAGTTCTTC

D gene: .
V gene: TRBV5-1
J gene: TRBJ1-5
clone size: .
CDR3 protein: CASSLIVRQYSNQPQHF
CDR3 DNA: TGCGCCAGCAGCTTGATCGTCAGGCAGTATAGCAATCAGCCCCAGCATTTT

D gene: TRBD2
V gene: TRBV3-1
J gene: TRBJ2-3
clone size: few
CDR3 protein: CASSQGLAADTQYF
CDR3 DNA: TGTGCCAGCAGCCAAGGACTAGCTGCAGATACGCAGTATTTT

D gene: .
V gene: TRBV9
J gene: TRBJ2-2
clone size: many
CDR3 protein: CASSRDTNTGELFF
CDR3 DNA: TGCGCCAGCTCTCGGGACACAAACACCGGGGAGCTGTTTTTT

D gene: .
V gene: TRBV7-2
J gene: TRBJ2-3
clone size: .
CDR3 protein: CASSQGVVSDTQYF
CDR3 DNA: TGTGCCAGCAGCCAGGGAGTTGTCTCAGATACGCAGTATTTT

D gene: .
V gene: TRBV12-3/TRBV12-4
J gene: TRBJ1-1
clone size: few
CDR3 protein: CASTLASVNTEAFF
CDR3 DNA: TGTGCCAGCACGCTCGCATCCGTGAACACTGAAGCTTTCTTT

D gene: TRBD1
V gene: TRBV20-1
J gene: TRBJ2-7
clone size: few
CDR3 protein: CSATPPGTGYHEQYF
CDR3 DNA: TGCAGTGCCACACCACCCGGGACAGGGTACCACGAGCAGTACTTC

D gene: .
V gene: TRBV3-1
J gene: TRBJ2-3
clone size: .
CDR3 protein: CASSRSGASDTQYF
CDR3 DNA: TGTGCCAGCAGCCGGTCAGGCGCCAGCGATACGCAGTATTTT

D gene: .
V gene: TRBV24-1
J gene: TRBJ2-1
clone size: many
CDR3 protein: CATSGNEVQYNEQFF
CDR3 DNA: TGTGCCACCTCGGGGAACGAGGTACAGTACAATGAGCAGTTCTTC

D gene: TRBD2
V gene: TRBV11-2
J gene: TRBJ2-7
clone size: .
CDR3 protein: CASSFPTGLAEYEQYF
CDR3 DNA: TGTGCCAGCAGCTTCCCGACGGGACTAGCGGAGTACGAGCAGTACTTC

D gene: TRBD1
V gene: TRBV15
J gene: TRBJ2-5
clone size: .
CDR3 protein: CATSSGEQGIWETQYF
CDR3 DNA: TGTGCCACCAGCAGTGGGGAACAGGGGATTTGGGAGACCCAGTACTTC

D gene: TRBD2
V gene: TRBV19
J gene: TRBJ2-1
clone size: .
CDR3 protein: CASSTGLGSGREQFF
CDR3 DNA: TGTGCCAGTAGCACGGGACTAGGATCGGGACGTGAGCAGTTCTTC

D gene: TRBD1
V gene: TRBV10-2
J gene: TRBJ2-7
clone size: .
CDR3 protein: CATRRQGGYEQYF
CDR3 DNA: TGCGCCACCAGAAGACAGGGCGGCTACGAGCAGTACTTC

D gene: TRBD2
V gene: TRBV12-3/TRBV12-4
J gene: TRBJ2-7
clone size: many
CDR3 protein: CASSFREGEQYF
CDR3 DNA: TGTGCCAGCAGTTTTCGGGAGGGCGAGCAGTACTTC

D gene: .
V gene: TRBV10-3
J gene: TRBJ2-7
clone size: .
CDR3 protein: CAIRDTPLYEQYF
CDR3 DNA: TGTGCCATCCGGGACACCCCCCTCTACGAGCAGTACTTC